This T cell receptor (beta chain) was obtained from a study of cytomegalovirus exposure and HLA in healthy donors. The study sampled nominally healthy donors, though unrecorded immune exposures were likely. Worth noting for this clone: What it binds is not known.

Study-level results: Among the CMV-associated chains, three were confirmed in vitro as specific for CMV antigens.

The germline V gene encodes CDR1 MGHRA and CDR2 YSYEKL. V was pared by 3 bases and J by 0 bases, with 12 bases between. The CDR3 runs to 16 residues. The PCR contained 60 Vbeta and 13 Jbeta primers. Methods used by the authors: An analysis performed later counted roughly 80 million unique TCR beta chains (around 9.9 million of them shared). Assay: immunoSEQ multiplex PCR; the TCRdb copy retains only in-frame clones and omits some. From that table come the V and J calls and clone size; the DNA was used to work out D and trimming. The repertoire consists of some 170,000 clones, with roughly 80% occurring once and the leading ten covering 0.96%.

The chain has TRBV4-1 and TRBJ2-1, with unresolved D. The origin of this receptor is a girl aged 2-10 years in good health and CMV-seropositive. Source material: PBMCs. This chain's CDR3 is CASSHYRQISYNEQFF. The DNA for the CDR3 is TGCGCCAGCAGCCATTATAGACAAATCTCCTACAATGAGCAGTTCTTC.